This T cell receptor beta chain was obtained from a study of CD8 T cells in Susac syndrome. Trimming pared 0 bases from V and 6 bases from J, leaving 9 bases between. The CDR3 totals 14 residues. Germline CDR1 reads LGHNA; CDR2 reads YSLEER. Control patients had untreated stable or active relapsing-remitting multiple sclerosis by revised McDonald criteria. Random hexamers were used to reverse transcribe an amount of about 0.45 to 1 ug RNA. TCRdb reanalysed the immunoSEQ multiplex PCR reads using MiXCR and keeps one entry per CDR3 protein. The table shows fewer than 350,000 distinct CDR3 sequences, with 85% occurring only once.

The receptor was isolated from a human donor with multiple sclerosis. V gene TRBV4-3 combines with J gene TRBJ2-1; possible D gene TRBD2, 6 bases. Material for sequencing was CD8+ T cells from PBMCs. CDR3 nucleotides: TGCGCCAGCAGCCAAGATTCCGGGGGCAATGAGCAGTTCTTC. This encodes CASSQDSGGNEQFF.